This TCR beta chain was profiled in a study of T cell repertoires in cytomegalovirus infection. Study at large: As its CMV epitopes, the study selected recently identified HLA-C-restricted and well-studied HLA-B-restricted targets. Public TCR beta signatures provided an indication of both CMV infection and a matching HLA type.

TCRdb passed the reads through MiXCR, listing each CDR3 protein once. The data contain roughly 310,000 distinct CDR3 sequences, about 28% of them singletons. The V end lost 7 bases, the J end lost 1 base, and 13 bases lay between the germline ends. Germline-derived CDR1 and CDR2 are MNHEY and SMNVEV (reference sequence). The CDR3 sequence is 14 residues long. Regarding this clonotype: No antigen is known for it.

Study findings and constraints: The ex vivo response was dominated by HLA-C-restricted CMV-specific TCR beta clonotypes.

The sequence was obtained from a human donor in good health (CMV status not recorded). Some clones in this sample may be carry-over from other donors' samples. The sample in question was cultured PBMCs, obtained from culture after CMV antigen stimulation. The gene calls are TRBV27 and TRBJ1-2; possibly TRBD1 for D (5 bases). CDR3 nucleotides: TGTGCCAGCATTTCGATTGACAGTAACTATGGCTACACCTTC. Protein product: CASISIDSNYGYTF.